These 23 T cell receptor beta chains originate from one sample sequenced in a study of blood T cell repertoires in COVID-19. Profiled with immunoSEQ multiplex PCR; TCRdb holds only in-frame clones, not every one. Among 150,000 to 200,000 clones listed, 60% to 80% were seen once. Material: peripheral blood. These receptors all come from a man aged 55 to 70 with active or convalescent COVID-19.

The chain uses TRBV5-1 and TRBJ2-2, with D possibly TRBD2 on 5 matching bases. The V end was cut by 1 base, the J end by 4 bases, with 8 bases between. The CDR3 has 14 amino acids. Germline CDR1 and CDR2: SGHRS and YFSETQ. CDR3 nucleotide sequence: TGCGCCAGCAGCTTGCGGGGTGCCACCGGGGAGCTGTTTTTT. Translated: CASSLRGATGELFF. Filled out from reference TRBV5-1 and TRBJ2-2, the complete variable domain reads KAGVTQTPRYLIKTRGQQVTLSCSPISGHRSVSWYQQTPGQGLQFLFEYFSETQRNKGNFPGRFSGRQFSNSRSEMNVSTLELGDSALYLCASSLRGATGELFFGEGSRLTVL.

The chain employs TRBV7-3 and TRBJ1-1; D is perhaps TRBD1 (5 bases). In germline, CDR1 is SGHTA, CDR2 FQGTGA. This CDR3 contains 13 residues. V was pared by 5 bases and J by 4 bases, with 11 bases between. CDR3: CASSPLDSTEAFF. The CDR3 nucleotides are TGTGCCAGCAGCCCCCTCGACAGCACTGAAGCTTTCTTT.

This chain links TRBV20-1 with TRBJ2-7, with 13 bases aligning to TRBD2. Germline CDR1 is DFQATT and CDR2 is SNEGSKA (reference sequence). Trimming removed 3 bases from V and 3 bases from J; junction bases left unmatched: 20. This CDR3 has 20 residues. CDR3 bases: TGCAGTGCTAGTGTCAGGGGAACTAGCGGGAGGGCCGTGTTGAACTACGAGCAGTACTTC. It codes for CSASVRGTSGRAVLNYEQYF.

The gene calls are TRBV28 and TRBJ1-2, with D possibly matching TRBD1 (5 bases). CDR3 length: 13 amino acids. The germline V gene has CDR1 MDHEN and CDR2 SYDVKM. V lost 3 bases to trimming and J lost 5 bases, with 10 bases between them. CDR3 in DNA: TGTGCCAGCAGTTTGCAACGACAGTATGGCTACACCTTC. This codes for CASSLQRQYGYTF.

The chain recombines TRBV7-2 with TRBJ1-5, with a tentative D call TRBD1 (5 bases). Germline lookup yields CDR1 SGHTA and CDR2 FQGNSA. This CDR3 is 17 amino acids long. V was shortened by 3 bases and J by 7 bases, with 22 bases between the two germline ends. The CDR3 region is CASSFGSGGSGRQPQHF. DNA of the CDR3: TGTGCCAGCAGCTTTGGGAGCGGGGGAAGTGGGAGGCAGCCCCAGCATTTT.

The chain couples TRBV24-1 to TRBJ2-1; 8 bases line up with TRBD2. V lost 3 bases, J lost 9 bases, and 15 bases stayed unmatched. CDR3 length: 17 residues. Per germline, CDR1 KGHDR and CDR2 SFDVKD. This CDR3 reads CATSDPRGAGGGIEQFF. The CDR3 region has the DNA TGTGCCACCAGTGATCCCCGGGGGGCGGGAGGAGGGATTGAGCAGTTCTTC.

The gene calls are TRBV4-3 and TRBJ1-2; D is possibly TRBD1 (6 bases). Trimming shortened V by 2 bases and J by 5 bases, and 15 bases separated the two germline ends. This CDR3 is 15 amino acids long. CDR1 and CDR2 from the germline V gene are LGHNA and YSLEER. CDR3 DNA: TGCGCCAGCAGCCAATCCACGACAGGAGATTATGGCTACACCTTC. Translated: CASSQSTTGDYGYTF.

This rearrangement joins TRBV18 to TRBJ1-1; D not certain. Per germline, CDR1 KGHSH and CDR2 LQKENI. The CDR3 is 15 residues long. Trimming took 5 bases from V and 0 from J, leaving 13 bases between them. This CDR3 is CASSLDGYMNTEAFF. DNA for the CDR3: TGTGCCAGCTCATTAGACGGGTACATGAACACTGAAGCTTTCTTT.

The chain links TRBV6-2 or TRBV6-3 to TRBJ2-7; a weak D match, TRBD2 (6 bases). The CDR3 totals 14 residues. The germline V and J ends were trimmed by 6 bases and 10 bases, with 22 bases remaining between them. Per germline, CDR1 MNHEY and CDR2 SVGEGT. CDR3 in DNA: TGTGCCAGCAGCCTCACGGGACTCCAGTCGTCACAGTACTTC. Encoded protein: CASSLTGLQSSQYF.

This clone was detected once. The chain links TRBV28 to TRBJ1-5; 8 nucleotides line up with TRBD1. In germline, CDR1 is MDHEN, CDR2 SYDVKM. Losses at the gene ends were 8 bases for V and 2 bases for J; bases not matched to a gene: 2. The CDR3 consists of 13 residues. The CDR3 DNA follows: TGTGCCAGCGAGGACAGGGGCAATCAGCCCCAGCATTTT. Its protein is CASEDRGNQPQHF.

The table lists this clone with a few counts. The gene calls are TRBV28 and TRBJ2-7, with TRBD1 matching over 8 bases. This CDR3 is 14 amino acids long. J lost 2 bases, V lost 6 bases, and 6 bases had no gene match. Germline CDR1 reads MDHEN; CDR2 reads SYDVKM. The CDR3 region has the DNA TGTGCCAGCAGCCCTAGGACAGGGCCCTACGAGCAGTACTTC. Amino acid sequence: CASSPRTGPYEQYF.

The chain uses TRBV25-1 and TRBJ2-7; TRBD2 agrees at 8 bases. With 4 bases clipped from V and 5 bases from J, the junction kept 10 bases outside the gene matches. The V gene's germline CDR1 is MGHDK and CDR2 SYGVNS. The CDR3 consists of 15 residues. Here the CDR3 DNA reads TGTGCCAGCAGTGGAATCCGGGGGGGCAGGGACGAGCAGTACTTC. It is translated as CASSGIRGGRDEQYF.

Here the CDR3 reads CASSSGPNGGNSPLHF. The CDR3 DNA is TGTGCCAGCAGCTCGGGTCCTAACGGGGGTAATTCACCCCTCCACTTT. The chain is built from TRBV7-2 and TRBJ1-6, with D perhaps TRBD1 (5 bases). The V gene's germline CDR1 is SGHTA and CDR2 FQGNSA. This CDR3 comprises 16 residues. Trimming removed 4 bases from V and 6 bases from J, with 16 bases in between.

V and J are TRBV19 and TRBJ1-2, with a tentative D call TRBD1 (5 bases). Per the germline V gene, CDR1 is LNHDA and CDR2 is SQIVND (reference sequence). CDR3 length: 12 residues. V was clipped by 8 bases and J by 8 bases, with 15 bases between them. Written as DNA, the CDR3 is TGTGCCAGTTCTCCCAGGGCAAGCGGCTACACCTTC. Residues: CASSPRASGYTF.

The J gene is TRBJ2-7, the V gene TRBV5-1, with D tentatively TRBD1 (7 bases). The CDR3 has 14 residues. V was cut by 4 bases and J by 1 base, with 12 bases left in between. CDR1 SGHRS and CDR2 YFSETQ come from the germline V gene. CDR3 region: CASSPGDSSYEQYF. In DNA, the CDR3 is TGCGCCAGCAGCCCGGGGGACAGTTCCTACGAGCAGTACTTC.

The chain recombines TRBV5-1 with TRBJ1-1; TRBD1 aligns across 7 bases. Trimming removed 0 bases from V and 7 bases from J; junction bases left unmatched: 6. Germline CDR1 and CDR2: SGHRS and YFSETQ. This CDR3 has 14 amino acids. This CDR3 reads CASSLGRQGGEAFF. The CDR3 DNA reads TGCGCCAGCAGCTTGGGGCGACAGGGTGGTGAAGCTTTCTTT.

As for this clone: Other DNA variants within this sample encode the same CDR3. The chain uses TRBV7-9 and TRBJ1-5; possibly TRBD1 for D (6 bases). Trimming removed 5 bases from V and 4 bases from J, with 15 bases in between. CDR1 SEHNR and CDR2 FQNEAQ come from the germline V gene (reference sequence). The CDR3 has 15 amino acids. CDR3: CASSPIGQINQPQHF. The CDR3 DNA sequence: TGTGCCAGCAGCCCCATTGGACAGATAAATCAGCCCCAGCATTTT.

This clone was counted a single time. J is TRBJ2-3 and V is TRBV5-1; 13 bases match TRBD2. CDR3 length equals 15 residues. V was pared by 4 bases and J by 6 bases, with 5 bases of the junction left unmatched. Germline CDR1 reads SGHRS; CDR2 reads YFSETQ. CDR3 sequence (DNA): TGCGCCAGCAGCGGAGGACTAGCGGGAGTTGATACGCAGTATTTT. This translates into CASSGGLAGVDTQYF.

The genes are TRBV28 and TRBJ2-1, with 13 bases aligning to TRBD2. After removal of 8 bases from V and 9 bases from J, the junction contained 13 bases not matched to a gene. The CDR3 length is 16 residues. The germline CDR1 and CDR2 sequences are MDHEN and SYDVKM. CDR3 residues: CASSDMGLAGSGEQFF. The CDR3 DNA follows: TGTGCCAGCTCAGATATGGGACTAGCGGGAAGTGGTGAGCAGTTCTTC. The complete variable domain, with remaining parts taken from reference TRBV28 and TRBJ2-1, reads DVKVTQSSRYLVKRTGEKVFLECVQDMDHENMFWYRQDPGLGLRLIYFSYDVKMKEKGDIPEGYSVSREKKERFSLILESASTNQTSMYLCASSDMGLAGSGEQFFGPGTRLTVL.

This chain uses TRBV14 with TRBJ2-5; D remains ambiguous. This CDR3 contains 11 residues. Germline-derived CDR1 and CDR2 are SGHDN and FVKESK. Trimming shortened V by 5 bases and J by 5 bases, and 6 bases separated the two germline ends. CDR3 protein: CASSVGETQYF. The CDR3 DNA reads TGTGCCAGCAGCGTCGGGGAGACCCAGTACTTC.

The chain uses TRBV27 and TRBJ1-2; TRBD1 aligns across 8 bases. V lost 5 bases to trimming and J lost 4 bases; unmatched junction nucleotides: 15. The CDR3 sequence is 17 residues long. Germline V gene sequence: CDR1 MNHEY, CDR2 SMNVEV (reference sequence). DNA for the CDR3: TGTGCCAGCAGTCCCTGGGTGGCAGGGGGCGCTTCCTATGGCTACACCTTC. The encoded protein is CASSPWVAGGASYGYTF.

This clone has more than one count but fewer than ten. The V call is TRBV5-6, the J call TRBJ1-1; D call uncertain. Per the germline V gene, CDR1 is SGHDT and CDR2 is YYEEEE. The CDR3 spans 11 residues. With 1 base removed from V and 8 bases from J, the gap between germline ends came to 6 bases. The CDR3, as DNA: TGTGCCAGCAGCTTGTCGAGGGAAGCTTTCTTT. It encodes CASSLSREAFF.

This chain joins TRBV15 and TRBJ1-4, with a tentative D call TRBD1 (6 bases). The CDR3 sequence is 13 residues long. Germline values: CDR1 LNHNV, CDR2 YYDKDF (reference sequence). The V end was cut by 3 bases, the J end by 8 bases, with 10 bases between. CDR3 region: CATSRNGQEKLFF. The CDR3 region has the DNA TGTGCCACCAGCAGGAATGGACAGGAAAAACTGTTTTTT. Drawing the rest from reference TRBV15 and TRBJ1-4, the complete variable domain is DAMVIQNPRYQVTQFGKPVTLSCSQTLNHNVMYWYQQKSSQAPKLLFHYYDKDFNNEADTPDNFQSRRPNTSFCFLDIRSPGLGDTAMYLCATSRNGQEKLFFGSGTQLSVL.